The 30 T cell receptor beta chains in this list originate from one sample, sequenced in a study of PD-1 blockade in mismatch repair-deficient tumors (dated by TCRdb to about 2017). The protocol used for the library was the immunoSEQ multiplex PCR assay. TCRdb holds this immuneACCESS table with in-frame rearrangements only. Some clones are missing; in checked studies, unresolved V genes explain under half, and the rest has no known cause. In all, the sample holds roughly 37,000 clones, and over 80% of those were seen once. In total, the top ten clones hold more than 1% of the sample. Specimen: PBMCs, collected 38 to 40 weeks after starting pembrolizumab. These receptors were obtained from an adult with mismatch repair-deficient cancer.

The chain couples TRBV7-9 to TRBJ2-2; possibly TRBD2 for D (5 bases). V shed 2 bases and J shed 6 bases, with 13 bases lying between them. There are 15 residues in the CDR3. The V gene's germline CDR1 is SEHNR and CDR2 FQNEAQ (reference sequence). The CDR3 region has the DNA TGTGCCAGCAGCTTAAGGGAGATGTTCTCCGGGGAGCTGTTTTTT. Amino acids: CASSLREMFSGELFF.

The count of this clone is one. This CDR3 is CASSSVTTGQQETQYF. In DNA form, the CDR3 reads TGTGCCAGCAGCTCTGTTACGACAGGCCAACAAGAGACCCAGTACTTC. This chain joins TRBV5-5 and TRBJ2-5; perhaps TRBD1 as D (6 bases). This CDR3 is built from 16 residues. V lost 3 bases, J lost 2 bases, and 17 bases lay in between. CDR1 and CDR2 (germline): SGHKS, YYEKEE (reference sequence).

This clone was seen once. V gene TRBV7-3 combines with J gene TRBJ2-5; 11 bases align to TRBD1. Germline CDR1 reads SGHTA; CDR2 reads FQGTGA. CDR3 size: 14 residues. V shed 4 bases, J shed 5 bases, and the junction held 3 bases outside the gene matches. The CDR3 DNA follows: TGTGCCAGCAGCTCGGACAGGGGGCACGAGACCCAGTACTTC. Translated: CASSSDRGHETQYF.

The chain couples TRBV5-4 to TRBJ2-1, with 7 positions matching TRBD2. This CDR3 region has 16 residues. J lost 4 bases, V lost 4 bases, and 11 bases had no gene match. CDR1 is SGHNT, CDR2 YYREEE, per germline (reference sequence). The CDR3 sequence: CASSPVLADRYNEQFF. CDR3 DNA: TGTGCCAGCAGCCCCGTGCTAGCGGATAGGTACAATGAGCAGTTCTTC.

The V gene is TRBV7-2, the J gene TRBJ1-1; possible D gene TRBD1, 6 bases. CDR1 is SGHTA and CDR2 is FQGNSA in the germline V gene. The CDR3 is made up of 13 amino acids. With 4 bases removed from V and 11 bases from J, the gap between germline ends came to 17 bases. CDR3 sequence (DNA): TGTGCCAGCAGCTCATCCCCCTCAGGGGAGGCTTTCTTT. Residues: CASSSSPSGEAFF. Using reference TRBV7-2 and TRBJ1-1 for the parts outside the CDR3, the full variable domain is GAGVSQSPSNKVTEKGKDVELRCDPISGHTALYWYRQSLGQGLEFLIYFQGNSAPDKSGLPSDRFSAERTGGSVSTLTIQRTQQEDSAVYLCASSSSPSGEAFFGQGTRLTVV.

This clone has just a few counts. The chain combines TRBV28 with TRBJ1-2; D is ambiguous. The CDR3 has 15 residues. Germline values: CDR1 MDHEN, CDR2 SYDVKM. Trimming shortened V by 6 bases and J by 5 bases, and 19 bases separated the two germline ends. CDR3 in DNA: TGTGCCAGCAGCCACAGACATCTTCGGCAGTATGGCTACACCTTC. Amino acid sequence: CASSHRHLRQYGYTF.

V and J are TRBV5-4 and TRBJ2-1; unclear D gene. The V gene lost 0 bases and the J gene lost 0 bases, with 7 bases spanning the gap. Germline V CDR1 and CDR2: SGHNT, YYREEE (reference sequence). The CDR3 runs to 15 residues. CDR3 residues: CASSLEVASYNEQFF. Written as DNA, the CDR3 is TGTGCCAGCAGCTTGGAGGTAGCCTCCTACAATGAGCAGTTCTTC.

V gene TRBV18 combines with J gene TRBJ2-7; 11 bases are shared with TRBD2. Trimming cost V 3 bases and J 4 bases; bases outside gene matches: 5. The CDR3 consists of 15 residues. From germline, CDR1 is KGHSH and CDR2 LQKENI. The CDR3 coding sequence is TGTGCCAGCTCACCTCGGACTAGCGGGTTTTACGAGCAGTACTTC. Protein: CASSPRTSGFYEQYF.

By share, this clone ranks as medium-sized. The gene calls are TRBV18 and TRBJ2-7; 10 bases map to TRBD2. The CDR3 is 18 residues long. Germline CDR1 KGHSH, CDR2 LQKENI. The V and J ends lost 2 bases and 2 bases, in that order; junction bases with no gene match: 12. The CDR3 sequence is CASSPTSGIGPPTYEQYF. In DNA, the CDR3 is TGTGCCAGCTCACCAACTAGCGGGATAGGACCCCCAACCTACGAGCAGTACTTC.

This chain uses TRBV9 with TRBJ2-7; the match to TRBD2 covers 13 bases. Losses at the gene ends were 4 bases for V and 0 bases for J; bases not matched to a gene: 4. CDR3 length: 16 amino acids. From germline, CDR1 is SGDLS and CDR2 YYNGEE. Here the CDR3 reads CASSIGLAGVSYEQYF. The CDR3 bases are TGTGCCAGCAGCATCGGACTAGCGGGGGTCTCCTACGAGCAGTACTTC.

In its sample, this clone was seen once. The chain is built from TRBV28 and TRBJ2-2; a weak D match, TRBD1 (5 bases). Per the germline V gene, CDR1 is MDHEN and CDR2 is SYDVKM. V shed 6 bases and J shed 4 bases, with 6 bases lying between them. CDR3 length: 12 amino acids. CDR3 residues: CASSDSTGELFF. DNA of the CDR3: TGTGCCAGCAGCGACAGCACCGGGGAGCTGTTTTTT.

The chain carries TRBV9 and TRBJ2-2; D is possibly TRBD2 (6 bases). The CDR3 contains 13 residues. Per the germline V gene, CDR1 is SGDLS and CDR2 is YYNGEE. Trimming pared 0 bases from V and 8 bases from J, leaving 8 bases between. DNA of the CDR3: TGTGCCAGCAGCGTAGACGCGGGAGGGGAGCTGTTTTTT. Amino acids: CASSVDAGGELFF.

About this clone: Different DNA sequences within this sample yield the same CDR3. The J gene is TRBJ2-7, the V gene TRBV7-8; D is perhaps TRBD2 (6 bases). The CDR3 is made up of 15 amino acids. Deletions cut 6 bases from V and 4 bases from J, with 19 bases between. Germline V gives CDR1 SGHVS, CDR2 FQNEAQ. The CDR3 region is CASSYGGGGVYEQYF. The CDR3 DNA sequence: TGTGCCAGCAGTTACGGTGGGGGAGGTGTATACGAGCAGTACTTC.

This clone has a single count. The chain recombines TRBV10-2 with TRBJ1-1; maybe TRBD1 (5 bases). The CDR3 has 14 amino acids. Germline V gene sequence: CDR1 WSHSY, CDR2 SAAADI. The V end lost 6 bases, the J end lost 0 bases, and 11 bases lay between the germline ends. CDR3: CASRLTAMNTEAFF. CDR3 nucleotide sequence: TGCGCCAGCAGATTGACAGCAATGAACACTGAAGCTTTCTTT.

The J gene is TRBJ2-1, the V gene TRBV6-6, with TRBD2 identical over 13 bases. The CDR3 length is 15 residues. Trimming took 3 bases from V and 14 from J; bases not matched to a gene: 10. CDR1 MNHNY and CDR2 SVGAGI come from the germline V gene (reference sequence). Here the CDR3 DNA reads TGTGCCAGCAGTTATGTTCGGACTAGCGGGAGTAGTGAGTTCTTC. Translating it yields CASSYVRTSGSSEFF.

The sample holds a few counts of this clone. The rearrangement uses TRBV5-4 and TRBJ2-7; 8 nucleotides line up with TRBD1. The V gene end was trimmed by 0 bases and the J gene end by 6 bases; junction bases not matched to a gene: 11. The germline V gene has CDR1 SGHNT and CDR2 YYREEE (reference sequence). The CDR3 is 16 residues long. The CDR3 loop reads CASSLAGTGVKGEQYF. CDR3 nucleotides: TGTGCCAGCAGCTTGGCGGGGACAGGCGTAAAGGGCGAGCAGTACTTC.

CDR3 DNA: TGTGCCAGCAGCGCCGCTAGCTCCGAGCAGTTCTTC. Translating it yields CASSAASSEQFF. The chain couples TRBV5-4 to TRBJ2-1; maybe TRBD2 (5 bases). The CDR3 loop spans 12 amino acids. V lost 4 bases and J lost 10, with 12 bases in between. Germline values: CDR1 SGHNT, CDR2 YYREEE (reference sequence).

The chain carries TRBV7-2 and TRBJ2-2; 10 nucleotides line up with TRBD2. The V gene end was trimmed by 4 bases and the J gene end by 6 bases; junction bases not matched to a gene: 5. CDR3 length: 15 amino acids. CDR1 SGHTA and CDR2 FQGNSA come from the germline V gene. For the CDR3, the DNA is TGTGCCAGCAGCTCTAGCGGGAGAGGGGCCGGGGAGCTGTTTTTT. Its protein product is CASSSSGRGAGELFF.

This clone turned up a few times. The rearrangement joins TRBV4-2 to TRBJ2-7, with 7 bases that match TRBD1. The CDR3 is 14 amino acids. After removal of 0 bases from V and 3 bases from J, the junction contained 2 bases not matched to a gene. Germline values: CDR1 LGHNA, CDR2 YNFKEQ. The CDR3 loop is CASSQDRGIYEQYF. The CDR3 nucleotides are TGTGCCAGCAGCCAAGACAGGGGGATCTACGAGCAGTACTTC.

V and J are TRBV28 and TRBJ2-5, with D maybe TRBD2 (8 bases). This CDR3 is 17 amino acids long. Germline lookup yields CDR1 MDHEN and CDR2 SYDVKM. The V end lost 4 bases, the J end lost 2 bases, and 20 bases lay between the germline ends. The CDR3 reads CASSSWDSTSGQETQYF. The CDR3 region has the DNA TGTGCCAGCAGTTCGTGGGACAGCACTAGCGGACAAGAGACCCAGTACTTC.

The J gene is TRBJ1-2, the V gene TRBV30; D unclear. CDR1 and CDR2 from the germline V gene are GTSNPN and SVGIG (reference sequence). The V end lost 2 bases, the J end lost 2 bases, and 15 bases lay between the germline ends. The CDR3 consists of 15 residues. This CDR3 reads CAWSLSRNTNYGYTF. The CDR3 DNA is TGTGCCTGGAGTTTGTCCAGAAATACAAACTATGGCTACACCTTC.

DNA of the CDR3: TGTGCCAGCGGAGAACAGGGGTGGTACGAGCAGTACTTC. Its translation is CASGEQGWYEQYF. The chain is built from TRBV28 and TRBJ2-7; 7 bases are a match to TRBD1. The V gene's germline CDR1 is MDHEN and CDR2 SYDVKM. CDR3 size: 13 residues. V trimming: 8 bases; J trimming: 4 bases; junction bases outside the gene matches: 8.

The chain uses TRBV9 and TRBJ2-3; no clear D. V shed 0 bases and J shed 2 bases, with 7 bases lying between them. From germline, CDR1 is SGDLS and CDR2 YYNGEE. The CDR3 covers 14 residues. The CDR3 spells CASSVAGFTDTQYF. CDR3 sequence (DNA): TGTGCCAGCAGCGTAGCAGGCTTCACAGATACGCAGTATTTT.

This clone was seen a single time. The chain is built from TRBV9 and TRBJ2-2; no firm D call. The CDR3 extends over 12 amino acids. Per germline, CDR1 SGDLS and CDR2 YYNGEE. The V and J ends lost 4 bases and 7 bases respectively, with 8 bases between them. The CDR3 sequence: CASSPHIGELFF. DNA for the CDR3: TGTGCCAGCAGCCCCCACATCGGGGAGCTGTTTTTT.

The chain joins TRBV2 to TRBJ2-2; D possibly corresponds to TRBD1 (6 bases). V lost 6 bases, J lost 1 base, and 12 bases lay in between. This CDR3 region has 15 residues. Per germline, CDR1 SNHLY and CDR2 FYNNEI. CDR3: CASRETDRNTGELFF. The CDR3, as DNA: TGTGCCAGCAGGGAGACGGACAGGAACACCGGGGAGCTGTTTTTT.

The rearrangement joins TRBV30 to TRBJ1-3; TRBD1 might be the D (5 bases). The V end lost 6 bases, the J end lost 0 bases, and 15 bases lay between the germline ends. Germline CDR1 and CDR2: GTSNPN and SVGIG (reference sequence). The CDR3 is 15 residues long. This CDR3 reads CACPQASLSGNTIYF. CDR3 sequence (DNA): TGTGCCTGCCCACAGGCGTCACTCTCTGGAAACACCATATATTTT.

This rearrangement joins TRBV7-9 to TRBJ2-7; 7 bases are shared with TRBD1. CDR3 length: 13 residues. The germline gives CDR1 SEHNR, CDR2 FQNEAQ (reference sequence). V trimming: 5 bases; J trimming: 3 bases; junction bases outside the gene matches: 4. The CDR3 here is CASSARDSYEQYF. Here the CDR3 DNA reads TGTGCCAGCAGCGCCCGGGACAGCTACGAGCAGTACTTC.

The chain is built from TRBV5-4 and TRBJ1-6; D possibly corresponds to TRBD1 (6 bases). The germline V gene has CDR1 SGHNT and CDR2 YYREEE (reference sequence). This CDR3 has 17 residues. The V end lost 1 base, the J end lost 8 bases, and 19 bases lay between the germline ends. Here the CDR3 reads CASSLYQGFEEDSPLHF. The CDR3, as DNA: TGTGCCAGCAGCTTGTATCAGGGGTTCGAGGAGGATTCACCCCTCCACTTT.

V and J are TRBV27 and TRBJ2-2, with a possible D match to TRBD1 (6 bases). Trimming pared 8 bases from V and 4 bases from J, leaving 14 bases between. Germline loops: CDR1 MNHEY, CDR2 SMNVEV (reference sequence). This CDR3 comprises 14 residues. As DNA, the CDR3 is TGTGCCAGCGGAGTGGGGGCCACCACCGGGGAGCTGTTTTTT. It specifies CASGVGATTGELFF.

The chain carries TRBV27 and TRBJ2-1; 9 bases agree with TRBD2. Trimming cost V 6 bases and J 0 bases; bases outside gene matches: 9. This CDR3 is 17 amino acids long. Germline values: CDR1 MNHEY, CDR2 SMNVEV (reference sequence). CDR3 sequence reads: CASRTKPGLASYNEQFF. The CDR3 DNA follows: TGTGCCAGCAGGACGAAACCGGGACTAGCCTCCTACAATGAGCAGTTCTTC.